Listed below are T cell receptor beta chains from one sample, sequenced in a study of regulatory T cells in long-lasting Graves disease. Via MiXCR, TCRdb re-called the multiplex PCR reads, giving one row per CDR3 protein. This table has over 650,000 distinct CDR3 sequences, about 30% appearing once. Material: peripheral blood mononuclear cells (PBMCs), obtained when the disease was refractory, from a patient treated with antithyroid drugs. All receptors derive from a female donor with Graves disease. CDR3s include the opening cysteine and the closing phenylalanine or tryptophan. A D gene is named only where the DNA matches it firmly. Not every row has a clone size; where given, it reads once, few, many or a size class.

CDR3 DNA	CDR3 protein	V gene	clone size	D gene	J gene
TGCAGTGCCCTTCACGATAACTCTGGAAACACCATATATTTT	CSALHDNSGNTIYF	TRBV20-1	-	-	TRBJ1-3
TGTGCCAGCAGTGCGCGCCCCGGGACAGGAGGCTACACCTTC	CASSARPGTGGYTF	TRBV25-1	-	TRBD1	TRBJ1-2
TGTGCCAGCAGTTTACGCCAGTCCCCCCATCAGCCCCAGCATTTT	CASSLRQSPHQPQHF	TRBV28	many	-	TRBJ1-5
TGCGCCAGCAGCTTGACACCACCTGGACGGCCCCCTAACTATGGCTACACCTTC	CASSLTPPGRPPNYGYTF	TRBV5-1	-	-	TRBJ1-2
TGTGCCAGCAGTTACTCCGGGACAGGGGGGAGCACTGAGGCTTTCTTT	CASSYSGTGGSTEAFF	TRBV6-2/TRBV6-3	few	TRBD1	TRBJ1-1
TGTGCCAGCTCACGACAGGGTTACGATTCAGCTGAAGCTTTCTTT	CASSRQGYDSAEAFF	TRBV18	-	TRBD1	TRBJ1-1
TGTGCCAGCAGCCAAATAGAGCTCAGAGAGACCCAGTACTTC	CASSQIELRETQYF	TRBV3-1	few	-	TRBJ2-5
TGTGCCAGCAGCCTAGGGGGCACTAGCGGGATAACCTACGAGCGGTACTTC	CASSLGGTSGITYERYF	TRBV11-2	once	TRBD2	TRBJ2-7
TGTGCCTGGAGTTCCGGGACAGGGGGCACTGAAGCTTTCTTT	CAWSSGTGGTEAFF	TRBV30	few	TRBD1	TRBJ1-1
TGCAGTGCTAGAACAACAGGGGTAGAGCAGCCCCAGCATTTT	CSARTTGVEQPQHF	TRBV20-1	-	TRBD1	TRBJ1-5
TGTGCCAGCAGCCGAGATTCGGCAGGAGGCAATCAGCCCCAGCATTTT	CASSRDSAGGNQPQHF	TRBV3-1	once	-	TRBJ1-5
TGTGCCAGCAGTCCGAACCTGGGTCGGAGAAACACCATATATTTT	CASSPNLGRRNTIYF	TRBV28	many	-	TRBJ1-3
TGCAGTGCTAGAGGTCCGACCCAAGAGACCCAGTACTTC	CSARGPTQETQYF	TRBV20-1	-	-	TRBJ2-5
TGCAGTGCTTGGACTAGCGGCAGAGACTACGAGCAGTACTTC	CSAWTSGRDYEQYF	TRBV20-1	-	TRBD2	TRBJ2-7
TGTGCCAGCAGTAGACAGCTGTATGGCTACACCTTC	CASSRQLYGYTF	TRBV6-1	few	-	TRBJ1-2
TGTGCCAGCAGTGAAACTAGGTTTAACACCGGGGAGCTGTTTTTT	CASSETRFNTGELFF	TRBV25-1	once	-	TRBJ2-2
TGTGCCAGCAGCCAAGGAGGGAACTATGGCTACACCTTC	CASSQGGNYGYTF	TRBV3-1	-	-	TRBJ1-2
TGCAGCGTTCCCGCTCAAGGCCGGGGGACTGAAGCTTTCTTT	CSVPAQGRGTEAFF	TRBV29-1	few	-	TRBJ1-1
TGTGCCAGCAGTGATGGGGACAGGGATCGGCCCCAGCATTTT	CASSDGDRDRPQHF	TRBV6-1	-	TRBD1	TRBJ1-5
TGCAGTGTCAATCGGGGTTCTAACTATGGCTACACCTTC	CSVNRGSNYGYTF	TRBV20-1	-	-	TRBJ1-2
TGTGCCAGCACTCAAGGACTCGAAGCTTTCTTT	CASTQGLEAFF	TRBV6-2/TRBV6-3	-	-	TRBJ1-1
TGTGCCAGCAGGGACAGTATCGGAAAACTGTTTTTT	CASRDSIGKLFF	TRBV28	-	-	TRBJ1-4
TGTGCCAGCACTGGGACGGCTGAAGCTTTCTTT	CASTGTAEAFF	TRBV6-1	few	-	TRBJ1-1
TGTGCCAGCAGTACAGGGGGACTAGCGACCTACAATGAGCAGTTCTTC	CASSTGGLATYNEQFF	TRBV11-1	-	TRBD2	TRBJ2-1
TGTGCCAGCAGTTACGGGGCGCTTGGCACTGAAGCTTTCTTT	CASSYGALGTEAFF	TRBV6-5	-	-	TRBJ1-1
TGTGCCAGCAGTGCTTACAGGGACGATGGCTACACCTTC	CASSAYRDDGYTF	TRBV6-2/TRBV6-3	many	-	TRBJ1-2
TGTGCCAGCAGTTACTTAGACACTGAAGCTTTCTTT	CASSYLDTEAFF	TRBV28	-	-	TRBJ1-1
TGTGCCAGTTCGGGACTAGCGGGAGGGCCCTCGGAGACCCAGTACTTC	CASSGLAGGPSETQYF	TRBV19	few	TRBD2	TRBJ2-5
TGTGCCATCAGTGAGTCGGGGCAGGCCGAGAGTCCCCTCCACTTT	CAISESGQAESPLHF	TRBV10-3	few	-	TRBJ1-6
TGTGCCAGCAGTTTAACAGGGTTCTGGCAGCCCCAGCATTTT	CASSLTGFWQPQHF	TRBV27	few	-	TRBJ1-5
TGTGCCACCAGCAGAGATCTGGGCGGGTCCATACAGAACACTGAAGCTTTCTTT	CATSRDLGGSIQNTEAFF	TRBV15	-	-	TRBJ1-1
TGCAGTGCTAGAAGGACAGACAATCAGCCCCAGCATTTT	CSARRTDNQPQHF	TRBV20-1	few	-	TRBJ1-5
TGTGCCAGCAGGGGGGGGGCGGGTTGGAACACTGAAGCTTTCTTT	CASRGGAGWNTEAFF	TRBV27	-	-	TRBJ1-1
TGCAGTGCTAGCCTAGCGGGGAGTACCTACGAGCAGTACTTC	CSASLAGSTYEQYF	TRBV20-1	few	TRBD2	TRBJ2-7
TGTGCCAGCACTCGGGGGATTAATGAAAAACTGTTTTTT	CASTRGINEKLFF	TRBV2	many	-	TRBJ1-4
TGCAGTGGCCAGAATACAGGGGTAGATGAAAAACTGTTTTTT	CSGQNTGVDEKLFF	TRBV20-1	-	TRBD1	TRBJ1-4
TGCGCCAGCCGGATGTTGGAGATGAACACTGAAGCTTTCTTT	CASRMLEMNTEAFF	TRBV5-1	few	-	TRBJ1-1
TGTGCCAGCAGTTACCACCCGACTAGCTACGAGCAGTACTTC	CASSYHPTSYEQYF	TRBV6-2/TRBV6-3	few	-	TRBJ2-7
TGTGCCAGCAGCGGAGACAGGGGTCAATCCTACGAGCAGTACTTC	CASSGDRGQSYEQYF	TRBV25-1	-	TRBD1	TRBJ2-7
TGCGCCAGCAGCTTGGCCTACAGGGGCCGAGACACTGAAGCTTTCTTT	CASSLAYRGRDTEAFF	TRBV5-1	few	TRBD1	TRBJ1-1
TGTGCCAGCAGTGCAGTAGCGGGAGGGGGGTTGGATACGCAGTATTTT	CASSAVAGGGLDTQYF	TRBV25-1	once	TRBD2	TRBJ2-3
TGTGCCGGCAGTTCATACAGGGAGGGCGACGAAAAACTGTTTTTT	CAGSSYREGDEKLFF	TRBV12-3/TRBV12-4	-	-	TRBJ1-4
TGTGCCAGCAGGGGACAGGGGGGCGTTGGCAATCAGCCCCAGCATTTT	CASRGQGGVGNQPQHF	TRBV2	many	TRBD1	TRBJ1-5
TGTGCCAGCTCACCATTCAGGGAATACGAGCAGTACTTC	CASSPFREYEQYF	TRBV18	-	-	TRBJ2-7
TGCAGTGCTAGAGATCGTAGTGCAGGGGGGAGCAATCAGCCCCAGCATTTT	CSARDRSAGGSNQPQHF	TRBV20-1	few	TRBD1	TRBJ1-5
TGTGCCAGCAGAATTCTAGCTGGGGCCAACGTCCTGACTTTC	CASRILAGANVLTF	TRBV2	-	-	TRBJ2-6
TGCGCCAGCAGCCCTATACAGAACAATGAGCAGTTCTTC	CASSPIQNNEQFF	TRBV5-1	-	-	TRBJ2-1
TGTGCCAGCAGCGTAGACCTGAGGGAGAATGGCTACACCTTC	CASSVDLRENGYTF	TRBV9	-	-	TRBJ1-2
TGTGCTAGTTGCCCAGCCGGGCGGGGCGGGGAGCTGTTTTTT	CASCPAGRGGELFF	TRBV12-5	few	-	TRBJ2-2
TGCAGCGCCGATACAGGGGCAACTGAAAAACTGTTTTTT	CSADTGATEKLFF	TRBV29-1	-	TRBD1	TRBJ1-4
TGTGCCAGCAGCTTAGCAGACAGGGTAAACTATGGCTACACCTTC	CASSLADRVNYGYTF	TRBV7-2	-	TRBD1	TRBJ1-2
TGCAGCGTCCGGACTTTTGAAGCTTTCTTT	CSVRTFEAFF	TRBV29-1	-	-	TRBJ1-1
TGTGCCAGCAGTTACTCGAATACGCAGTATTTT	CASSYSNTQYF	TRBV6-2/TRBV6-3	-	-	TRBJ2-3
TGTGCCAGCAGCCAAGTGGAAGGGTTCTCTGAAGCTTTCTTT	CASSQVEGFSEAFF	TRBV3-1	few	-	TRBJ1-1
TGTGCCAGCAGTTACGACTATGGCTACACCTTC	CASSYDYGYTF	TRBV6-5	many	-	TRBJ1-2